A selection of T cell receptor beta chains follows, all from one sample in a study of blood T cell repertoires in COVID-19. Sequenced by immunoSEQ multiplex PCR; TCRdb stores in-frame clones only, minus some. The data hold about 330,000 clones, with more than 75% observed a single time. The specimen was PBMCs or T cells enriched from blood (not recorded which). Receptor source: a woman in her 30s who had recovered from COVID-19. The CDR3 runs from the conserved cysteine through the conserved F or W. The order of the fields is V gene, clone size, J gene, D gene, CDR3 DNA, CDR3 protein. The D gene is left open where the match is weak. Rows may omit the clone size; those that give it use once, few, many or a size class.

>TRBV27|once|TRBJ2-1|TRBD2
TGTGCCAGCAGTCCCGCACTAGCGGGGGGCCCCTACAATGAGCAGTTCTTC
CASSPALAGGPYNEQFF
>TRBV28|-|TRBJ1-4|TRBD1
TGTGCCAGCAGTCGTCCCCCGGGACAGGGATATGAAAAACTGTTTTTT
CASSRPPGQGYEKLFF
>TRBV27|once|TRBJ2-3|-
TGTGCCAGCAGTTTAGACTCCAGCAAAACGCAGTATTTT
CASSLDSSKTQYF
>TRBV19|-|TRBJ2-1|TRBD2
TGTGCCAGTAGTACCCTTGCGGGGGGGGGAAATGAGCAGTTCTTC
CASSTLAGGGNEQFF
>TRBV30|-|TRBJ2-5|TRBD2
TGTGCCTGGAGTGCCATCTCTAGCGGGGCCAAAGAGACCCAGTACTTC
CAWSAISSGAKETQYF
>TRBV6-5|-|TRBJ1-3|-
TGTGCCAGCAGTTACTCTTGGCCACCTTCTGGAAACACCATATATTTT
CASSYSWPPSGNTIYF
>TRBV5-1|-|TRBJ1-1|-
TGCGCCAGCAGCTTGGCGCGTAAAGAGGCTGAAGCTTTCTTT
CASSLARKEAEAFF
>TRBV4-3|-|TRBJ1-5|TRBD1
TGCGCCAGCAGCCAGGGGACAGGAGGCAATCAGCCCCAGCATTTT
CASSQGTGGNQPQHF
>TRBV5-1|-|TRBJ1-6|TRBD1
TGCGCCAGCAGTCATGGGAGGACAGGGAATAATTCACCCCTCCACTTT
CASSHGRTGNNSPLHF
>TRBV7-9|-|TRBJ1-1|TRBD1
TGTGCCAGCAGCTCGGAGGGACAGAAAGCTTTCTTT
CASSSEGQKAFF
>TRBV21-1|-|TRBJ1-3|-
TGTGCCAGCAGCAACGGGGTCCCCTCCTCTGGAAACACCATATATTTT
CASSNGVPSSGNTIYF
>TRBV24-1|-|TRBJ2-3|TRBD1
TGTGCCACCAGTGATCCAGGGGGCGGAATGGATTTT
CATSDPGGGMDF
>TRBV5-1|-|TRBJ1-6|TRBD1
TGCGCCAGCAGCTTGGCCGGGTCCAGGGGGAGTTCACCCCTCCACTTT
CASSLAGSRGSSPLHF
>TRBV30|-|TRBJ1-3|-
TGTGCCTGGAGTGTCTCGGGGGGGCCTTTCTCTGGAAACACCATATATTTT
CAWSVSGGPFSGNTIYF
>TRBV5-1|-|TRBJ1-1|-
TGCGCCAGCAGCTTGGCCGGCGGGAACACTGAAGCTTTCTTT
CASSLAGGNTEAFF
>TRBV10-3|-|TRBJ1-5|-
TGTGCCATCAGTGAGTGGCCCGGACAGATAAATCAGCCCCAGCATTTT
CAISEWPGQINQPQHF
>TRBV5-1|-|TRBJ2-1|-
TGCGCCAGCAGCTTGAACAGATACAATGAGCAGTTCTTC
CASSLNRYNEQFF
>TRBV15|once|TRBJ1-3|TRBD1
TGTGCCACCAGCAGGGAAAGACAGGGAGCCTCTGGAAACACCATATATTTT
CATSRERQGASGNTIYF
>TRBV28|-|TRBJ1-5|TRBD1
TGTGCCAGCAGCTCGGGACAGGGGACGAGTAGCAATCAGCCCCAGCATTTT
CASSSGQGTSSNQPQHF
>TRBV2|-|TRBJ1-5|TRBD1
TGTGCCAGCTTGGGACAGGGAAGCAATCAGCCCCAGCATTTT
CASLGQGSNQPQHF
>TRBV27|-|TRBJ2-3|TRBD1
TGTGCCAGCAGTTTACAAATACAGGGGGCGTTGACAGATACGCAGTATTTT
CASSLQIQGALTDTQYF
>TRBV7-2|-|TRBJ1-4|TRBD1
TGTGCCAGCAGCCTCAGACAGGGGAGCGGCTTGGGAGAAAAACTGTTTTTT
CASSLRQGSGLGEKLFF